The present TCR beta chain was sequenced within a study of shared clonotypes between healthy human individuals. Across the study: Donors had three CD4 naive, three CD4 memory, two CD8 naive and one CD8 memory plate apiece. General observations from the study: Only blood underwent sampling, and tissue repertoires likely differ. The sharing of 4% to 5.5% of naive CD4 clonotypes was seen across several donors.

Some clones are missing from TCRdb's copy, which holds only in-frame ones; the method was immunoSEQ multiplex PCR. The sample lists roughly 2 million clones, approximately 95% occurring once. Concerning this clone: Its antigen remains unidentified. This specimen includes other DNA sequences encoding the same CDR3.

Donors were healthy HIV-negative adults without recently reported acute infections or vaccinations. Germline V gene data show CDR1 as LNHDA and CDR2 as SQIVND (reference sequence). V shed 9 bases and J shed 1 base, with 12 bases lying between them. The CDR3 loop spans 13 amino acids. The chain carries TRBV19 and TRBJ2-5, with D hard to call. This TCR was sampled from a man younger than 35 in good health. The sequenced material came from naive CD4+ T cells sorted from blood. Subset given: CD45RA+ positively selected. The CDR3 protein is CASSFGSQETQYF. The CDR3 coding sequence is TGTGCCAGCAGTTTTGGCAGCCAAGAGACCCAGTACTTC.